This TCR beta chain stems from a study of blood T cell repertoires in COVID-19. Study-level information: From the United States, Italy and Spain came samples of acute and convalescent COVID-19. Sources were T cells, B-cell-depleted T cells, or PBMCs; the material itself was cDNA or gDNA.

V lost 0 bases, J lost 2 bases, and 6 bases stayed unmatched. Germline CDR1 is MNHEY and CDR2 is SMNVEV (reference sequence). The CDR3 covers 16 residues. Authors' methods: Estimated nucleated cell counts came from reference gene primer amplification. TCRdb keeps only in-frame clones here, not all; method: immunoSEQ multiplex PCR. Clone size and V and J calls were adopted from that table, with D and trimming inferred from the DNA. The repertoire holds 150,000 to 200,000 clones, with about nine tenths as singletons. The sequencing input was peripheral blood. This TCR was recovered from a man aged 18 to 30 with acute or convalescent COVID-19. The V gene is TRBV27, the J gene TRBJ1-2; 7 bases fit TRBD1. The CDR3 DNA sequence: TGTGCCAGCAGTTTATCGATAGGACAGGAGAACTATGGCTACACCTTC. This sequence encodes CASSLSIGQENYGYTF.